This T cell receptor (beta chain) was captured in a study of cytomegalovirus exposure and HLA in healthy donors. The PCR made use of 60 Vbeta and 13 Jbeta primers. Profiled with immunoSEQ multiplex PCR; TCRdb holds only in-frame clones, not every one. Of roughly 52,000 clones detected, less than 70% appear once; the ten largest clones hold roughly 12%. V lost 4 bases, J lost 2 bases, and 3 bases stayed unmatched. Germline V gene sequence: CDR1 SGHRS, CDR2 YFSETQ. The CDR3 runs 14 residues. This chain uses TRBV5-1 with TRBJ2-3; 8 positions agree with TRBD2. The sequence came from a human donor in good health. Sequencing was carried out using PBMCs. CDR3 sequence: CASSLAGITDTQYF. The CDR3 bases are TGCGCCAGCAGCCTAGCGGGTATCACAGATACGCAGTATTTT.